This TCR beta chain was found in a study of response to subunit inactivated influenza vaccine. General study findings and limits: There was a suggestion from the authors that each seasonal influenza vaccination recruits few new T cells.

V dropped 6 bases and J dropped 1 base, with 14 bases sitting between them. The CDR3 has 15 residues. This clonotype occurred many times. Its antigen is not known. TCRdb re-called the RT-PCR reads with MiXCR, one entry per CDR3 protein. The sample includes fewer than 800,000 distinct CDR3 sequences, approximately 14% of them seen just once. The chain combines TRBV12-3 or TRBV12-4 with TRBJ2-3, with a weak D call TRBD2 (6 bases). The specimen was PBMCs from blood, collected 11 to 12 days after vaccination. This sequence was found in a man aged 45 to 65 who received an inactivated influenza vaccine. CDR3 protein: CASSLGGTRTDTQYF. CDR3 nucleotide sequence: TGTGCCAGCAGCTTGGGCGGGACGCGCACAGATACGCAGTATTTT.